This T cell receptor beta chain was retrieved from a study of OX40 agonist ivuxolimab in advanced cancers. Whole-study findings and limits: More expanded clones were seen, on average, in CD8+ T cells than in CD4+. With doses of 0.1 to 3.0 mg/kg, CD4+ and CD8+ blood T cells had undergone clonal expansion by week 6. Near-lowest levels of clonal expansion characterized partial responders at 0.1-3.0 mg/kg.

V lost 0 bases to trimming and J lost 2 bases, with 6 bases between them. CDR1 is SGHRS and CDR2 is YFSETQ in the germline V gene. This CDR3 is 15 amino acids long. Regarding this clone: The antigen is unknown.

The assay was immunoSEQ multiplex PCR, and TCRdb's table has in-frame clones only and misses some. In the table there are tens of thousands of clones, over 75% of which are singletons. Samples of blood were obtained at baseline, on cycle 4 day 1, and on cycle 7 day 1. V and J are TRBV5-1 and TRBJ2-6; D gene uncertain. The input for sequencing was CD4+ or CD8+ T cells sorted from blood, taken in a trial of the OX40 agonist ivuxolimab. The sequence derives from an adult with an advanced solid tumor such as melanoma, head and neck, liver or kidney cancer. The CDR3 loop reads CASSLATPGANVLTF. The CDR3 nucleotides are TGCGCCAGCAGCTTGGCCACCCCTGGGGCCAACGTCCTGACTTTC.